A selection of T cell receptor beta chains follows, all from one sample in a study of vaccination and CD4 T cells after COVID-19. No antigen has been identified for these receptors. MiXCR, applied by TCRdb to the PCR reads, yields one record per CDR3 protein. The table has 8,500 to 14,000 distinct CDR3 sequences, 69% seen once. The sequencing input was CD4+ T cells from blood, cultured in vitro. These receptors were taken from a human donor who had recovered from COVID-19. Each CDR3 is given with its conserved first and last residue. The order of the fields is J gene, D gene, V gene, clone size, CDR3 protein, CDR3 DNA. D genes are given only for firm matches. Not every row has a clone size; where given, it reads once, few, many or a size class.

J: TRBJ1-2
D: .
V: TRBV9
size: .
CDR3: CASSHKIRAGVGYGYTF
DNA: TGTGCCAGCAGCCACAAGATCCGGGCAGGTGTTGGTTATGGCTACACCTTC

J: TRBJ1-6
D: TRBD1
V: TRBV20-1
size: medium-sized
CDR3: CSARVPTGRGSPLHF
DNA: TGCAGTGCTAGAGTCCCGACAGGGAGAGGATCACCCCTCCACTTT

J: TRBJ2-1
D: TRBD2
V: TRBV27
size: once
CDR3: CASSPLGEGMYNEQFF
DNA: TGTGCCAGCAGTCCTCTCGGGGAGGGAATGTACAATGAGCAGTTCTTC

J: TRBJ2-7
D: .
V: TRBV6-5
size: .
CDR3: CASSYSTVSYEQYF
DNA: TGTGCCAGCAGTTACTCGACAGTATCCTACGAGCAGTACTTC

J: TRBJ1-2
D: TRBD1
V: TRBV6-5
size: .
CDR3: CASSYGGTGKEDYGYTF
DNA: TGTGCCAGCAGTTATGGTGGGACAGGGAAGGAGGACTATGGCTACACCTTC

J: TRBJ2-7
D: TRBD2
V: TRBV6-5
size: .
CDR3: CASSLLPGLAGAREQYF
DNA: TGTGCCAGCAGTTTACTACCCGGACTAGCGGGGGCGAGGGAGCAGTACTTC

J: TRBJ1-2
D: .
V: TRBV7-2
size: .
CDR3: CASSSRSYGYTF
DNA: TGTGCCAGCAGCTCCCGCTCCTATGGCTACACCTTC

J: TRBJ1-1
D: .
V: TRBV5-1
size: .
CDR3: CASSFTPHTEAFF
DNA: TGCGCCAGCAGCTTTACCCCTCACACTGAAGCTTTCTTT

J: TRBJ2-7
D: TRBD1
V: TRBV6-5
size: .
CDR3: CASSYDRGPYEQYF
DNA: TGTGCCAGCAGTTACGACAGGGGACCCTACGAGCAGTACTTC

J: TRBJ2-5
D: .
V: TRBV2
size: .
CDR3: CASSQRARTETQYF
DNA: TGTGCCAGCAGCCAAAGGGCACGGACGGAGACCCAGTACTTC

J: TRBJ2-2
D: TRBD1
V: TRBV7-7
size: .
CDR3: CASSLAPGGSSNTGELFF
DNA: TGTGCCAGCAGCTTAGCGCCAGGGGGCTCGTCGAACACCGGGGAGCTGTTTTTT

J: TRBJ2-1
D: .
V: TRBV28
size: .
CDR3: CASTGSSYNEQFF
DNA: TGTGCCAGTACGGGGAGCTCCTACAATGAGCAGTTCTTC

J: TRBJ2-7
D: TRBD1
V: TRBV6-1
size: few
CDR3: CASSGHRGAYEQYF
DNA: TGTGCCAGCAGTGGACACAGGGGAGCCTACGAGCAGTACTTC

J: TRBJ2-5
D: .
V: TRBV7-2
size: .
CDR3: CASSRYQETQYF
DNA: TGTGCCAGCAGCCGGTACCAAGAGACCCAGTACTTC

J: TRBJ1-5
D: TRBD1
V: TRBV2
size: .
CDR3: CASRRGQNQPQHF
DNA: TGTGCCAGCAGAAGGGGACAGAATCAGCCCCAGCATTTT

J: TRBJ2-1
D: .
V: TRBV23-1
size: .
CDR3: CASSQRSRNEQFF
DNA: TGCGCCAGCAGTCAAAGATCTCGGAATGAGCAGTTCTTC

J: TRBJ1-5
D: .
V: TRBV7-2
size: .
CDR3: CASSLRTVNQPQHF
DNA: TGTGCCAGCAGCTTACGGACGGTCAATCAGCCCCAGCATTTT

J: TRBJ2-1
D: .
V: TRBV7-2
size: .
CDR3: CASSFYVGYNEQFF
DNA: TGTGCCAGCAGCTTTTACGTGGGCTACAATGAGCAGTTCTTC

J: TRBJ2-3
D: .
V: TRBV27
size: .
CDR3: CASSAPGKTLTDTQYF
DNA: TGTGCCAGCAGTGCCCCAGGGAAAACCCTCACAGATACGCAGTATTTT

J: TRBJ2-1
D: .
V: TRBV21-1
size: .
CDR3: CASSKTRTGGGQFF
DNA: TGTGCCAGCAGCAAGACGAGGACCGGCGGGGGGCAGTTCTTC

J: TRBJ1-1
D: TRBD1
V: TRBV27
size: .
CDR3: CASSMIWRGLTEAFF
DNA: TGTGCCAGCAGTATGATTTGGAGGGGGCTCACTGAAGCTTTCTTT

J: TRBJ2-1
D: .
V: TRBV21-1
size: .
CDR3: CASSKGGGTSRNEQFF
DNA: TGTGCCAGCAGCAAAGGGGGGGGGACTAGCCGCAATGAGCAGTTCTTC

J: TRBJ1-2
D: .
V: TRBV6-1
size: medium-sized
CDR3: CASSEKENYGYTF
DNA: TGTGCCAGCAGTGAAAAGGAGAACTATGGCTACACCTTC

J: TRBJ1-5
D: .
V: TRBV7-9
size: .
CDR3: CASSLYELQPQHF
DNA: TGTGCCAGCAGCTTATATGAGCTCCAGCCCCAGCATTTT

J: TRBJ2-5
D: .
V: TRBV7-3
size: .
CDR3: CASQRGAEETQYF
DNA: TGTGCCAGCCAGAGGGGGGCGGAAGAGACCCAGTACTTC

J: TRBJ1-2
D: .
V: TRBV6-1
size: .
CDR3: CASSESWGHGYTF
DNA: TGTGCCAGCAGTGAAAGCTGGGGACATGGCTACACCTTC

J: TRBJ1-1
D: TRBD1
V: TRBV7-2
size: once
CDR3: CASSAEQGGVTEAFF
DNA: TGTGCCAGCAGCGCCGAACAGGGGGGTGTCACTGAAGCTTTCTTT

J: TRBJ1-3
D: .
V: TRBV6-1
size: few
CDR3: CASSFTGPSSIYF
DNA: TGTGCCAGCAGCTTTACAGGGCCTTCATCCATATATTTT

J: TRBJ1-1
D: .
V: TRBV25-1
size: .
CDR3: CASSEPGWETEAFF
DNA: TGTGCCAGCAGTGAACCAGGGTGGGAGACTGAAGCTTTCTTT